Given below is one TCR beta chain in context. No antigen is known for it. TCRdb's copy holds only in-frame clones and misses some; the assay was immunoSEQ multiplex PCR. This sample has 1.5 million to 2.5 million clones, with approximately 94% found just once. These data belong to a study of shared clonotypes between healthy human individuals. Study-wide results and limits: Non-shared clonotypes showed lower generation probabilities than clonotypes common to all four donors. The study found about 5.1% of naive CD4 clonotypes shared across a few donors. In general, naive subsets displayed greater estimated richness than memory subsets did.

Germline V lookup: CDR1 SEHNR, CDR2 FQNEAQ (reference sequence). The CDR3 covers 14 residues. V was pared by 2 bases and J by 2 bases, with 10 bases between. Naive CD8 cells, CD45RO-negative and positively selected for CCR7, excluded terminally differentiated effector memory CD45RA+ cells. This chain connects TRBV7-9 to TRBJ2-7; D is unclear. The sample comprised naive CD8+ T cells sorted from blood. The receptor was derived from a man younger than 35 in good health. Here the CDR3 DNA reads TGTGCCAGCAGCTTAAGTCTTTGGCCCTACGAGCAGTACTTC. This sequence encodes CASSLSLWPYEQYF.